The clone carrying this T cell receptor beta chain has ten or more counts. The target antigen is unknown. Germline V lookup: CDR1 WSHSY, CDR2 SAAADI. Between the trimmed V and J ends, which lost 0 bases and 5 bases, there was a span of 16 bases. The CDR3 extends over 17 amino acids. Researchers tagged individual cDNA molecules with unique molecular identifiers. TCRdb re-called the 5' RACE reads with MiXCR, one entry per CDR3 protein. The sample has under 35,000 distinct CDR3 sequences; roughly 4.8% are singletons. This specimen comes from a study of early T cells in non-severe SARS-CoV-2 infection. Turning to the study itself: Bulk RNA from unsorted whole blood was sequenced; chains were unpaired.

Overall study results and limits: Private and CD4 specificities were missed by VDJdb matching, skewed to anti-spike CD8.

The receptor was derived from an adult who was a healthcare worker with PCR-confirmed SARS-CoV-2 infection or an uninfected control (not recorded which). Sequenced input: whole blood. The chain recombines TRBV10-2 with TRBJ2-2; tentatively, D is TRBD1 or TRBD2 (5 bases each). Here the CDR3 DNA reads TGCGCCAGCAGTGAGTCTGATCTACCTGGGGGAACCGGGGAGCTGTTTTTT. Residues: CASSESDLPGGTGELFF.